Detailed here is one T cell receptor (beta chain). Germline V lookup: CDR1 SEHNR, CDR2 FQNEAQ (reference sequence). Trimming left V 1 base short and J 6 bases short, with 13 bases between. The CDR3 consists of 14 residues. The table came from immunoSEQ multiplex PCR; TCRdb's copy has only in-frame clones and leaves some out. The sample shows roughly 190,000 clones, about 93% of them seen only once. The data are from a study of blood T cell repertoires in COVID-19. The sequence derives from a man between 25 and 39 years old with COVID-19, enrolled during active disease. The J gene is TRBJ2-7, the V gene TRBV7-9, with a possible D match to TRBD1 (6 bases). Sequencing used peripheral blood. CDR3: CASSLGSRGSEQYF. In nucleotides, the CDR3 is TGTGCCAGCAGCTTAGGTTCCAGGGGATCCGAGCAGTACTTC.